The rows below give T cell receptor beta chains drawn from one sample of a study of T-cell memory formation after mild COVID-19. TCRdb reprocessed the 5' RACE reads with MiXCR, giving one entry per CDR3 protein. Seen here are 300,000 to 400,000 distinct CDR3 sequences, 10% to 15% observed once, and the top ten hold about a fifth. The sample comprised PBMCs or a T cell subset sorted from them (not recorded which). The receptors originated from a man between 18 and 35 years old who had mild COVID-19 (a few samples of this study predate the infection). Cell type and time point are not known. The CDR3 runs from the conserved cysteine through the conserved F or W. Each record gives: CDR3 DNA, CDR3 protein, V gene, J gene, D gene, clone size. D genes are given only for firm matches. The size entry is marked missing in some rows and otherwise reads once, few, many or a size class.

TGCGCCAGCAGCCAGGTGGACAGGGGTGACGACGAGCAGTACTTC,CASSQVDRGDDEQYF,TRBV4-1,TRBJ2-7,TRBD1,few
TGTGCCAGCAGGAGGCGCGGGGACCCCTATACTAATGAAAAACTGTTTTTT,CASRRRGDPYTNEKLFF,TRBV6-5,TRBJ1-4,-,-
TGCGCCAGCAGTCAAGAGGTACGGAATGAGCAGTTCTTC,CASSQEVRNEQFF,TRBV4-3,TRBJ2-1,-,-
TGTGCCAGCTCCTTTAGGGGGGCTGACTATGGCTACACCTTC,CASSFRGADYGYTF,TRBV27,TRBJ1-2,-,-
TGCAGTGCCCCGCGGGGGAGGACCCCGGAGACCCAGTACTTC,CSAPRGRTPETQYF,TRBV20-1,TRBJ2-5,TRBD2,-
TGCGCCAGCAGCTTCAAGGTCCAAATGCGGGTCCCCGGGGAGCTGTTTTTT,CASSFKVQMRVPGELFF,TRBV4-1,TRBJ2-2,-,-
TGCAGCGTGATTACAGGAGCTGGGGCCAACGTCCTGACTTTC,CSVITGAGANVLTF,TRBV29-1,TRBJ2-6,-,few
TGTGCCAGCAGCTTATTTTCCCGACTATTGTATTTT,CASSLFSRLLYF,TRBV11-1,TRBJ2-3,-,-
TGTGCCAGCAGCTTATACGACTTTTACAATGAGCAGTTCTTC,CASSLYDFYNEQFF,TRBV7-9,TRBJ2-1,-,-
TGTGCCTGGAGTGCCACGAATGCTGAAGCTTTCTTT,CAWSATNAEAFF,TRBV30,TRBJ1-1,-,once
TGTGCCAGCAGTTCAAACAGGGTCAAAGAGACCCAGTACTTC,CASSSNRVKETQYF,TRBV12-3/TRBV12-4,TRBJ2-5,-,many
TGTGCCAGCAGTCCTATTCGTACGAGGATATCTGAAAAACTGTTTTTT,CASSPIRTRISEKLFF,TRBV6-5,TRBJ1-4,-,few
TGTGCCAGCAGTTTTGGGGCTCGACTAGCGGGGGGGAATGAGCAGTTCTTC,CASSFGARLAGGNEQFF,TRBV12-3/TRBV12-4,TRBJ2-1,TRBD2,-
TGTGCCAGCAGCTTCGTCGAAAGGAACACTGAAGCTTTCTTT,CASSFVERNTEAFF,TRBV5-4,TRBJ1-1,-,-
TGTGCCAGCAGCGTACGGAACTCTGGGGCCAACGTCCTGACTTTC,CASSVRNSGANVLTF,TRBV7-2,TRBJ2-6,-,few
TGCAGTGCTAACCCGGGCAGGAGCACAGATACGCAGTATTTT,CSANPGRSTDTQYF,TRBV20-1,TRBJ2-3,-,-
TGCAGTGCCGTACCCCACAGGCTCGAGCAGTACTTC,CSAVPHRLEQYF,TRBV20-1,TRBJ2-7,-,many
TGTGCCAGCGGCCGGCAGGGGGACACTGAAGCTTTCTTT,CASGRQGDTEAFF,TRBV7-9,TRBJ1-1,TRBD1,few
TGTGCCAGCAGCCCCAGGGGGGGCCACAATGAGCAGTTCTTC,CASSPRGGHNEQFF,TRBV5-5,TRBJ2-1,-,many
TGTGCCAGCAGCCTCGGACTAGCGGGGGCCGATGAGCAGTTCTTC,CASSLGLAGADEQFF,TRBV11-2,TRBJ2-1,TRBD2,-
TGTGCCAGCAGCTACGGGACAGGGGGCCAGCCCCAGCATTTT,CASSYGTGGQPQHF,TRBV5-6,TRBJ1-5,TRBD1,many
TGTGCCAGCAGTGAATATGAGCGTCAGGACAGGGCGAGCATTCAGTACTTC,CASSEYERQDRASIQYF,TRBV25-1,TRBJ2-4,TRBD1,-
TGTGCTAGTGGCCCCACCGGGCGGGATACGCAGTATTTT,CASGPTGRDTQYF,TRBV12-5,TRBJ2-3,-,few
TGTGCCAGCAGGACCGGGGAAAAACTGTTTTTT,CASRTGEKLFF,TRBV27,TRBJ1-4,-,few
TGCGCCAGCAGCGAGCGGGACTCCACAGATACGCAGTATTTT,CASSERDSTDTQYF,TRBV5-1,TRBJ2-3,TRBD2,-
TGTGCCAGCAGCCCCCTCGTAGCCCGTAGCACAGATACGCAGTATTTT,CASSPLVARSTDTQYF,TRBV3-1,TRBJ2-3,-,-
TGTGCCGGCGACCGGGAGCCTGAAGCTTTCTTT,CAGDREPEAFF,TRBV7-9,TRBJ1-1,-,-
TGTGCCAGCAGCTTATTTATTACGACCAGGGCGGGTACAGATACGCAGTATTTT,CASSLFITTRAGTDTQYF,TRBV7-2,TRBJ2-3,-,few
TGCAGTGCTAGCGGGGGGGGCACAGATACGCAGTATTTT,CSASGGGTDTQYF,TRBV20-1,TRBJ2-3,TRBD2,few
TGTGCCAGCAGCTTATCTGGAGATACGCAGTATTTT,CASSLSGDTQYF,TRBV7-3,TRBJ2-3,-,many
TGTGCCAGCAGTTTCAGGCCAGTTAGTTATAATTCACCCCTCCACTTT,CASSFRPVSYNSPLHF,TRBV12-3/TRBV12-4,TRBJ1-6,-,-
TGTGCCAGCAGACTAGCCTCAGGGGCGGGGGAGACCCAGTACTTC,CASRLASGAGETQYF,TRBV6-1,TRBJ2-5,-,-
TGTGCCAGCAGCTTAGTGCGGGGAAGAGGATCACCCCTCCACTTT,CASSLVRGRGSPLHF,TRBV7-6,TRBJ1-6,-,few
TGTGCCAGCAGATTTACTAGCGGGGGAAGTCGGGAGCTGTTTTTT,CASRFTSGGSRELFF,TRBV7-2,TRBJ2-2,TRBD2,-
TGCGCCAGCAGGATGGGAGGGCTTTATGGCTACACCTTC,CASRMGGLYGYTF,TRBV5-1,TRBJ1-2,-,-
TGCGCCAGCAGCCCGGGCGGGGGGTCGGATTACCTTCGCACAGATACGCAGTATTTT,CASSPGGGSDYLRTDTQYF,TRBV4-3,TRBJ2-3,TRBD2,few
TGTGCCAGCAGCTATTGGGGGGGCCGACCCATAGCCAAAAACATTCAGTACTTC,CASSYWGGRPIAKNIQYF,TRBV7-2,TRBJ2-4,-,-
TGTGCCAGCAGTTACCAGGGGGCGCGGGGCTACACCTTC,CASSYQGARGYTF,TRBV6-5,TRBJ1-2,TRBD1,few
TGTGCCAGCAGCATCCTGGGGGCTCCCGGGGAGCTGTTTTTT,CASSILGAPGELFF,TRBV5-5,TRBJ2-2,-,few
TGTGCCAGCAGCGCCTACCTAGCGGGGGGGAATGAGCAGTTCTTC,CASSAYLAGGNEQFF,TRBV9,TRBJ2-1,TRBD2,once
TGCGCCAGCAGAGACGGATCGGATAATTCACCCCTCCACTTT,CASRDGSDNSPLHF,TRBV5-1,TRBJ1-6,-,-
TGTGCCAGCAGCCCAAGCGCGGCGGGGGGGGAGGGATATGAGCAGTTCTTC,CASSPSAAGGEGYEQFF,TRBV4-2,TRBJ2-1,TRBD2,-
TGCGCCAGCAGCTTAGGGACTACCCACAATGAGCAGTTCTTC,CASSLGTTHNEQFF,TRBV5-1,TRBJ2-1,TRBD2,many
TGTGCCAGCAGTTCCCAGAAGCGGGGGGGTTCAGATACGCAGTATTTT,CASSSQKRGGSDTQYF,TRBV12-3/TRBV12-4,TRBJ2-3,TRBD2,-
TGCGCCAGCAGTGAGAACTCTGATACGCAGTATTTT,CASSENSDTQYF,TRBV10-1,TRBJ2-3,-,-